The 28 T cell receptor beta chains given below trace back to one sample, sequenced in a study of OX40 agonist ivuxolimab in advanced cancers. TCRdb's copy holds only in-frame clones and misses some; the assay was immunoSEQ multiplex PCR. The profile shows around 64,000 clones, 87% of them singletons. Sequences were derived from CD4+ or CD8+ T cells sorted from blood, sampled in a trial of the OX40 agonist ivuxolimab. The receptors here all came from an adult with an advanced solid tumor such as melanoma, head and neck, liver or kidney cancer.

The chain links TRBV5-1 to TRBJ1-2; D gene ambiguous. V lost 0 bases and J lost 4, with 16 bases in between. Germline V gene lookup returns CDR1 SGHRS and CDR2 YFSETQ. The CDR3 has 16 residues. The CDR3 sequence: CASSLAALEVRYGYTF. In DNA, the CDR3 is TGCGCCAGCAGCTTGGCTGCTCTAGAGGTCCGCTATGGCTACACCTTC.

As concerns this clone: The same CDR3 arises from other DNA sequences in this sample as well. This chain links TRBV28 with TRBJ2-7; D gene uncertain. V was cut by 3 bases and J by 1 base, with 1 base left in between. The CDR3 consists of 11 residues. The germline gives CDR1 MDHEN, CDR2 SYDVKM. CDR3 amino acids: CASSFSYEQYF. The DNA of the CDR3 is TGTGCCAGCAGTTTTTCCTACGAGCAGTACTTC.

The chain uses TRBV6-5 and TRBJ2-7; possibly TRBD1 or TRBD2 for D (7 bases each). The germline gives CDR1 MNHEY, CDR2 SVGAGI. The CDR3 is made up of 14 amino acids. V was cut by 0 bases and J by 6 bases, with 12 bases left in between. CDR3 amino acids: CASSYSGRGGEQYF. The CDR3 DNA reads TGTGCCAGCAGTTACTCCGGCAGGGGGGGCGAGCAGTACTTC.

The CDR3 spells CASSVGLSNYGYTF. CDR3 nucleotides: TGTGCCAGCAGCGTTGGACTGTCTAACTATGGCTACACCTTC. V is TRBV9 and J is TRBJ1-2; D uncertain. Trimming took 2 bases from V and 0 from J, leaving 8 bases between them. The CDR3 contains 14 residues. Germline CDR1 SGDLS, CDR2 YYNGEE.

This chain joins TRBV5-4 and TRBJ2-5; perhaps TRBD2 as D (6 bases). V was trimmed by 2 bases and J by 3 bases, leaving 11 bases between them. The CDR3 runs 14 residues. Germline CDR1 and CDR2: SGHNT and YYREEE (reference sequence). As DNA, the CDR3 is TGTGCCAGCAGCTTTAATCCGGGGGAAGAGACCCAGTACTTC. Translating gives CASSFNPGEETQYF.

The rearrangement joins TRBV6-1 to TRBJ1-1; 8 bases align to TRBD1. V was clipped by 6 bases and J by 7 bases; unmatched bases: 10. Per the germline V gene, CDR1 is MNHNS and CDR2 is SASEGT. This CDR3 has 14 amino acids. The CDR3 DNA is TGTGCCAGCAGCGCCGCAGGGGGCGAAGGTGAAGCTTTCTTT. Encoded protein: CASSAAGGEGEAFF.

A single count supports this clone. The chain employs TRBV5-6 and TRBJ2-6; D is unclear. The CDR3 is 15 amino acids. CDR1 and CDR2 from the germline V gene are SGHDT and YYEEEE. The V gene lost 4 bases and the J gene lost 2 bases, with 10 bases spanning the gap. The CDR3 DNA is TGTGCCAGCAGCGTTAGCCAGGCTGGGGCCAACGTCCTGACTTTC. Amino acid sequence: CASSVSQAGANVLTF.

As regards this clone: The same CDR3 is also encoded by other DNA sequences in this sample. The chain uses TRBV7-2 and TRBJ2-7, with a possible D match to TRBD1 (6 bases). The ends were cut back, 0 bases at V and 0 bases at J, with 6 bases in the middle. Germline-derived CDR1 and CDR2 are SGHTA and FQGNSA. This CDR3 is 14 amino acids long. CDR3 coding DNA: TGTGCCAGCAGCTTAGCAGGGGGCTCCTACGAGCAGTACTTC. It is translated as CASSLAGGSYEQYF. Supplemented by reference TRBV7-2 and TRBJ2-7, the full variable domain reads GAGVSQSPSNKVTEKGKDVELRCDPISGHTALYWYRQSLGQGLEFLIYFQGNSAPDKSGLPSDRFSAERTGGSVSTLTIQRTQQEDSAVYLCASSLAGGSYEQYFGPGTRLTVT.

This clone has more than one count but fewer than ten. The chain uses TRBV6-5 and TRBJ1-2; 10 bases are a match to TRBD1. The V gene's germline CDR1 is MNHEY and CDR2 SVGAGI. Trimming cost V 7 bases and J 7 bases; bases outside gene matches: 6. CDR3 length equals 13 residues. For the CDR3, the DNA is TGTGCCAGCACCAACAGGGACAGGGGTGGCTACACCTTC. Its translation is CASTNRDRGGYTF.

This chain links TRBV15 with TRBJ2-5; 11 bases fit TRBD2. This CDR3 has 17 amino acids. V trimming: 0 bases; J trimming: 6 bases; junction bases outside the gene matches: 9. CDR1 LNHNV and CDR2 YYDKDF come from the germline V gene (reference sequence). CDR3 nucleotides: TGTGCCACCAGCAGAGAATTAGCGGGAGGGCCTGTAAAGACCCAGTACTTC. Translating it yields CATSRELAGGPVKTQYF.

The CDR3 region is CASRSADLNTEAFF. The CDR3 region has the DNA TGCGCCAGCCGCTCAGCCGATCTGAACACTGAAGCTTTCTTT. V is TRBV5-1 and J is TRBJ1-1; D is uncertain. Trimming pared 7 bases from V and 0 bases from J, leaving 13 bases between. The CDR3 has 14 amino acids. Germline V gives CDR1 SGHRS, CDR2 YFSETQ.

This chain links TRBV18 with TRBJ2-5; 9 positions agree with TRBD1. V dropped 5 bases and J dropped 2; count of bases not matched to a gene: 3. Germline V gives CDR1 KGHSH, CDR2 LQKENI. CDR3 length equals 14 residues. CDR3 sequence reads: CASSGDREQETQYF. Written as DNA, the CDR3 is TGTGCCAGCTCAGGGGACAGGGAACAAGAGACCCAGTACTTC.

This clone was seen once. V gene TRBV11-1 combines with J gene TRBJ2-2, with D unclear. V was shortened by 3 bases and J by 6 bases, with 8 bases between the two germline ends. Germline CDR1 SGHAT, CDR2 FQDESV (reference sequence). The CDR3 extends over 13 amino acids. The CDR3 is CASSFRQSGELFF. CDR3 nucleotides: TGTGCCAGCAGCTTCCGACAATCCGGGGAGCTGTTTTTT.

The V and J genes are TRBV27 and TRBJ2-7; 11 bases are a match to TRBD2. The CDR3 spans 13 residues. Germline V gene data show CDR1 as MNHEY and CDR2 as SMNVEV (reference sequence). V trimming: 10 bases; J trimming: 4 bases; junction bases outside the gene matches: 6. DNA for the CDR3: TGTGCCACCCAGACTAGCGGGACTTACGAGCAGTACTTC. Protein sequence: CATQTSGTYEQYF.

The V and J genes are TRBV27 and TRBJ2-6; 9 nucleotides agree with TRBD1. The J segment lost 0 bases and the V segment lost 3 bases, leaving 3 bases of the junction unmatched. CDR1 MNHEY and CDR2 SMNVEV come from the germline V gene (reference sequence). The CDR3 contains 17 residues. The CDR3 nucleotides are TGTGCCAGCAGTTTGGGACAGGGCAACTCTGGGGCCAACGTCCTGACTTTC. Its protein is CASSLGQGNSGANVLTF. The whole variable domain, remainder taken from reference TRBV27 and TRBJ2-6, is EAQVTQNPRYLITVTGKKLTVTCSQNMNHEYMSWYRQDPGLGLRQIYYSMNVEVTDKGDVPEGYKVSRKEKRNFPLILESPSPNQTSLYFCASSLGQGNSGANVLTFGAGSRLTVL.

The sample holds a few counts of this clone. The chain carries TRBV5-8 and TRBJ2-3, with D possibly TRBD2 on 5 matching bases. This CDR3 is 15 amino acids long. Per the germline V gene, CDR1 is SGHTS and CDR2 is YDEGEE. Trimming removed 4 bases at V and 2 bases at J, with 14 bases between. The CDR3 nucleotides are TGTGCCAGCAGCCGAGGTCCGGGATCCACAGATACGCAGTATTTT. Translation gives CASSRGPGSTDTQYF.

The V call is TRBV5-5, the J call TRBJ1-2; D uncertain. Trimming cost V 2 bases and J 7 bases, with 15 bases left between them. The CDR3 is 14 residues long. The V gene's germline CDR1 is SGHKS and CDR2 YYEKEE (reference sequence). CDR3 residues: CASSFGTGDPGYTF. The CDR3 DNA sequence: TGTGCCAGCAGCTTCGGAACTGGGGATCCTGGCTACACCTTC.

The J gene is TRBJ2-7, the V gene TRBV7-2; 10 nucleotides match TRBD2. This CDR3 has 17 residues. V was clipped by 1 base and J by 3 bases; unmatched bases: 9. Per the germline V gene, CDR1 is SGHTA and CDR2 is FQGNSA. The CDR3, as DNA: TGTGCCAGCAGCTTAGTTCGAACTAGCGGGGCACTCTACGAGCAGTACTTC. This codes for CASSLVRTSGALYEQYF.

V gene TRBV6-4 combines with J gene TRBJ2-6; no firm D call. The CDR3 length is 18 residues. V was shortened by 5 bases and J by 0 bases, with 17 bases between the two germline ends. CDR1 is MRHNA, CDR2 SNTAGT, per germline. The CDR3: CASSPRPVSISGANVLTF. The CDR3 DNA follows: TGTGCCAGCAGTCCCCGCCCGGTCAGCATCTCTGGGGCCAACGTCCTGACTTTC.

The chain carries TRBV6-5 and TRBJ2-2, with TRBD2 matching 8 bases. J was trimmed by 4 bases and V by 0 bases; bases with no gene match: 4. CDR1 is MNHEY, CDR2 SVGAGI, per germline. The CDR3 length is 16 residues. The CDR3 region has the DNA TGTGCCAGCAGTTACTCGAACGGGGGGGGCACCGGGGAGCTGTTTTTT. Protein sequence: CASSYSNGGGTGELFF.

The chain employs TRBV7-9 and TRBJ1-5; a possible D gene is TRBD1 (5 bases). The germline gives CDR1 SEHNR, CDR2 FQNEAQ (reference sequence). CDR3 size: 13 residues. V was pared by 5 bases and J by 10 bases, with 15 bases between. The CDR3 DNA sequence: TGTGCCAGCAGCCCGCCCTCTGGGGGACCCCAGCATTTT. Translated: CASSPPSGGPQHF.

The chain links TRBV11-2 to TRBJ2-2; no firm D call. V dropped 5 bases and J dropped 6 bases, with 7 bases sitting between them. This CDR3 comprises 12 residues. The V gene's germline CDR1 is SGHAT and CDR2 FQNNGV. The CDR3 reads CASSRPSGELFF. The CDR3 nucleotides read TGTGCCAGCAGCCGCCCCTCCGGGGAGCTGTTTTTT. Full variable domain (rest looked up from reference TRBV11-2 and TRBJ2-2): EAGVAQSPRYKIIEKRQSVAFWCNPISGHATLYWYQQILGQGPKLLIQFQNNGVVDDSQLPKDRFSAERLKGVDSTLKIQPAKLEDSAVYLCASSRPSGELFFGEGSRLTVL.

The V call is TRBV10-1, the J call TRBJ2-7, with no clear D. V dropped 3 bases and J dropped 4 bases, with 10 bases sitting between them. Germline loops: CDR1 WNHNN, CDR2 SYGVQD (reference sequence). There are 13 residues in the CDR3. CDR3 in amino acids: CASSESSGYEQYF. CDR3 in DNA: TGCGCCAGCAGTGAATCTAGTGGGTACGAGCAGTACTTC.

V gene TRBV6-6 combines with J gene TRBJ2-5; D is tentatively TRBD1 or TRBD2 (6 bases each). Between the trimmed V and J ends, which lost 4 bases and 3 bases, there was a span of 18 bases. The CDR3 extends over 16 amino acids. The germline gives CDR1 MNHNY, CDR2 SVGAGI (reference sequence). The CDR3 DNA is TGTGCCAGCAGTTTCCGAATCGGGGGCGGAAAAGAGACCCAGTACTTC. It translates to CASSFRIGGGKETQYF.

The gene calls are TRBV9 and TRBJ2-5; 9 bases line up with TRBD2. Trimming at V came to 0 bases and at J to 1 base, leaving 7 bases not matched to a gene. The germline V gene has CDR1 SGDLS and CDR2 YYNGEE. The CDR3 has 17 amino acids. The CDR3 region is CASSVGVSGSFQETQYF. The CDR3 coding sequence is TGTGCCAGCAGCGTAGGGGTTAGCGGGAGTTTCCAAGAGACCCAGTACTTC.

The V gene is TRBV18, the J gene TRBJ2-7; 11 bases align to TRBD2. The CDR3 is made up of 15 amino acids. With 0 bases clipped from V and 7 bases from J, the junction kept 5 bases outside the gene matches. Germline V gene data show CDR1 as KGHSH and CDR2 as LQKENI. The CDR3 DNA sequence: TGTGCCAGCTCACCACCGGCACTAGCGGGAGTAGAGCAGTACTTC. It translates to CASSPPALAGVEQYF.

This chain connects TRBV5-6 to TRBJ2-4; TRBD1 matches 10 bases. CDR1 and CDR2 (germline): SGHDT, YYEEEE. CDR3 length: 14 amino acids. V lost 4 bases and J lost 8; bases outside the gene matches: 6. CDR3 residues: CASSGTGARDIQYF. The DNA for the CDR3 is TGTGCCAGCAGCGGGACAGGGGCTAGGGACATTCAGTACTTC.

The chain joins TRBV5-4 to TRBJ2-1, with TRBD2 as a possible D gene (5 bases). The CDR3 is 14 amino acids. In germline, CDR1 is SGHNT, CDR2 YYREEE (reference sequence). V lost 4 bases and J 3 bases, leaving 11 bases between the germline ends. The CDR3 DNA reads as TGTGCCAGCAGCCGTGCGGGTGTCTACAATGAGCAGTTCTTC. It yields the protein CASSRAGVYNEQFF.